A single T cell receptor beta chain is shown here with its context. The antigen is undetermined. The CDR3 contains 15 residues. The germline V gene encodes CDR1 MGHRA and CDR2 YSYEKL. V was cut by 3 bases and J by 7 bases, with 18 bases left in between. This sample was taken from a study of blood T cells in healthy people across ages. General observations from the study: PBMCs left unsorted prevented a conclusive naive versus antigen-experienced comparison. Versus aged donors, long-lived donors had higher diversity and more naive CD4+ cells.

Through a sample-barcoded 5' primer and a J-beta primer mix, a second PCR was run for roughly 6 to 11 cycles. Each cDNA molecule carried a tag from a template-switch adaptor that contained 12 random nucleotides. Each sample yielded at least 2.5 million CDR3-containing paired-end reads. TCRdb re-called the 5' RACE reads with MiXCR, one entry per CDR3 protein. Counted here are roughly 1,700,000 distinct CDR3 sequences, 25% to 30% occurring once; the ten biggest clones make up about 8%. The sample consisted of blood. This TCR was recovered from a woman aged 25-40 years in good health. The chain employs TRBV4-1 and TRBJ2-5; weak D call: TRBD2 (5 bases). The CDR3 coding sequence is TGCGCCAGCAGCCAGGCTTCCCCCCCCGCGGGGACCCAGTACTTC. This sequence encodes CASSQASPPAGTQYF.